This T cell receptor (beta chain) was sequenced during a study of CD8 T cells in ankylosing spondylitis. The CDR3 runs 14 residues. Per germline, CDR1 LNHDA and CDR2 SQIVND (reference sequence). The ends lost 9 bases at V and 2 bases at J; junction bases unmatched: 4. TCRdb re-called the 5' RACE reads with MiXCR, one entry per CDR3 protein. The data hold 350,000 to 400,000 distinct CDR3 sequences, with roughly 20% observed a single time. Sequencing used blood, either unsorted or a sorted T cell fraction (not recorded which). V and J are TRBV19 and TRBJ2-1; 10 bases fit TRBD2. The source of this sequence is a male donor with ankylosing spondylitis or in good health (not recorded which). CDR3 residues: CASRGTSAYNEQFF. CDR3 DNA: TGTGCCAGCCGCGGGACTAGCGCCTACAATGAGCAGTTCTTC.